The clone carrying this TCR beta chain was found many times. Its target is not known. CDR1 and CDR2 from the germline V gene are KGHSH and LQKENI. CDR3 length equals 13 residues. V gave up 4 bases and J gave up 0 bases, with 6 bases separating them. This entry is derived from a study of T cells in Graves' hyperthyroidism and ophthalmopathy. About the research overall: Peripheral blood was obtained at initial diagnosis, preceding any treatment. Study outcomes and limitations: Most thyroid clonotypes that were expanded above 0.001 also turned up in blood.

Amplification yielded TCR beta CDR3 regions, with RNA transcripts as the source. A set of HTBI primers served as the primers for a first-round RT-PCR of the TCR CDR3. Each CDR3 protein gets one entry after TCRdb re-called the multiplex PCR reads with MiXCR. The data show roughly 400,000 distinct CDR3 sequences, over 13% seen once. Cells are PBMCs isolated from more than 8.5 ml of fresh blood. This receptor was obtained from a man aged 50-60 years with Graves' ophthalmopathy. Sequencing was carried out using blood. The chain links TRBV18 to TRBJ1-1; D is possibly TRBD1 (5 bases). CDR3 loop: CASSQQVNTEAFF. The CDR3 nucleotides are TGTGCCAGCTCACAACAGGTGAACACTGAAGCTTTCTTT.